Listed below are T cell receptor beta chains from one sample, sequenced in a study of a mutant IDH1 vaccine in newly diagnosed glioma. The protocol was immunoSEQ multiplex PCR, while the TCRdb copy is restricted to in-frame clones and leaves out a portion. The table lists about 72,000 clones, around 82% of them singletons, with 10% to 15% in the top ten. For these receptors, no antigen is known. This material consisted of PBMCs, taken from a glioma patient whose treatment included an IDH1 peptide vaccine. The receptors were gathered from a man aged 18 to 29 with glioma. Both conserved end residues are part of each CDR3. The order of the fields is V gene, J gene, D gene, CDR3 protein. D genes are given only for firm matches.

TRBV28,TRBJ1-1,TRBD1,CASKRGQINTEAFF
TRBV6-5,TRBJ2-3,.,CASTKWDGGGDTQYF
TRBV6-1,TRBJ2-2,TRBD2,CASSRREDAGELFF
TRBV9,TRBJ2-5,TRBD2,CASSDPRTSGGPTETQYF
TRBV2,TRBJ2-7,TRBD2,CASQLPGLAPNSYEQYF
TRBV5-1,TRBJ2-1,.,CASSSGFEQFF
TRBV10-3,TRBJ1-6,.,CAISEQTDNSPLHF
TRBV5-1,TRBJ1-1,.,CASSLYTTGYTEAFF
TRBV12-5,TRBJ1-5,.,CASGDPQPQHF
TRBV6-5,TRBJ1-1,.,CASKWGGGNTEAFF
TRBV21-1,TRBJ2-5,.,CASSKGGWDVRETQYF
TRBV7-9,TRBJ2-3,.,CASSSVGRRARTDTQYF
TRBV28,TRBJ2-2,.,CASSVLNTGELFF
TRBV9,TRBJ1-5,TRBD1,CASSSGTGRNNQPQHF